This passage covers 27 T cell receptor beta chains from one sample sequenced in a study of T cells in Graves' hyperthyroidism and ophthalmopathy. There were TCR beta CDR3 regions amplified from RNA transcripts. A set of HTBI primers served as the primers for a first-round RT-PCR of the TCR CDR3. One entry per CDR3 protein results from TCRdb running MiXCR on the multiplex PCR reads. This table has roughly 640,000 distinct CDR3 sequences, 15% to 20% appearing once. Sequenced input: blood. These receptors all stem from a middle-aged woman with Graves' ophthalmopathy.

This clonotype was detected a few times. The chain has TRBV7-8 and TRBJ2-5, with D hard to call. Trimming pared 4 bases from V and 5 bases from J, leaving 8 bases between. This CDR3 comprises 12 residues. Germline values: CDR1 SGHVS, CDR2 FQNEAQ. The CDR3 DNA is TGTGCCAGCAGCTCCCCTTTGGAGACCCAGTACTTC. Its translation: CASSSPLETQYF.

This clonotype showed up many times. CDR3 sequence: CASKAGVTDYNEQFF. The DNA of the CDR3 is TGTGCCAGCAAGGCAGGGGTCACGGACTACAATGAGCAGTTCTTC. The chain employs TRBV12-3 or TRBV12-4 and TRBJ2-1, with D tentatively TRBD1 (6 bases). V was cut by 7 bases and J by 3 bases, with 16 bases left in between. The length of the CDR3 is 15 residues.

The genes are TRBV12-5 and TRBJ1-1; the D is unclear. Trimming took off 1 base at V and 4 bases at J, with 22 bases between the two ends. Germline V gene sequence: CDR1 LGHNT, CDR2 FRNRAP. The CDR3 is made up of 18 amino acids. The CDR3 sequence is CASGLGEGPAGGTTEAFF. The CDR3 nucleotides are TGTGCTAGTGGTTTGGGGGAAGGTCCAGCTGGCGGTACCACTGAAGCTTTCTTT.

This clonotype was found a few times. The J gene is TRBJ2-7, the V gene TRBV20-1, with 7 bases lining up with TRBD2. CDR3 length: 14 amino acids. V lost 5 bases to trimming and J lost 2 bases; unmatched junction nucleotides: 9. CDR1 is DFQATT, CDR2 SNEGSKA, per germline (reference sequence). For the CDR3, the DNA is TGCAGTGCTCCTCGCCTAGCGGAACCCTACGAGCAGTACTTC. Translating gives CSAPRLAEPYEQYF.

The chain is built from TRBV3-1 and TRBJ2-5; 9 nucleotides agree with TRBD2. This CDR3 contains 16 residues. V was pared by 1 base and J by 4 bases, with 7 bases of the junction left unmatched. Germline CDR1 LGHDT, CDR2 YNNKEL (reference sequence). This CDR3 reads CASSQGFGGGAETQYF. The CDR3 nucleotides read TGTGCCAGCAGCCAAGGCTTCGGCGGGGGGGCAGAGACCCAGTACTTC.

This clonotype was picked up a small number of times. The chain uses TRBV18 and TRBJ2-1; TRBD1 might be the D (6 bases). The CDR3 sequence is 15 residues long. The germline gives CDR1 KGHSH, CDR2 LQKENI. V was pared by 4 bases and J by 4 bases, with 14 bases between. CDR3 nucleotide sequence: TGTGCCAGCTCACTCACAGGGAACCCTTACAATGAGCAGTTCTTC. Translated, it gives CASSLTGNPYNEQFF.

CDR3 nucleotides: TGTGCCAGCAGCTTCAGAGGGGTCAATGAGCAGTTCTTC. Amino acid sequence: CASSFRGVNEQFF. The chain has TRBV5-5 and TRBJ2-1; tentatively, D is TRBD1 or TRBD2 (5 bases each). The CDR3 is 13 residues long. The germline V gene has CDR1 SGHKS and CDR2 YYEKEE (reference sequence). The V end was cut by 2 bases, the J end by 6 bases, with 9 bases between.

The chain recombines TRBV14 with TRBJ2-5; TRBD2 agrees at 10 bases. Looked up from germline, CDR1 is SGHDN and CDR2 is FVKESK. The junction had 5 bases not matched to a gene; V was cut back by 2 bases and J by 2 bases. The CDR3 spans 16 residues. CDR3 protein: CASSQRLAGGQETQYF. CDR3 bases: TGTGCCAGCAGCCAAAGATTAGCGGGAGGTCAAGAGACCCAGTACTTC.

This clonotype was found many times. The chain employs TRBV28 and TRBJ2-2; a weak D match, TRBD1 (6 bases). The CDR3 has 14 residues. Per the germline V gene, CDR1 is MDHEN and CDR2 is SYDVKM. The V and J ends lost 5 bases and 8 bases respectively, with 15 bases between them. The CDR3 bases are TGTGCCAGCAGTCCCCTCCACAGGGTGGGGGAGCTGTTTTTT. Its translation is CASSPLHRVGELFF.

This clonotype was picked up many times. The rearrangement joins TRBV5-1 to TRBJ2-1, with D unresolved. Trimming pared 4 bases from V and 4 bases from J, leaving 21 bases between. This CDR3 has 17 amino acids. Germline CDR1 is SGHRS and CDR2 is YFSETQ. CDR3 sequence (DNA): TGCGCCAGCAGCGGAAGAGTGGCTGGCAACCCGTACAATGAGCAGTTCTTC. Translated: CASSGRVAGNPYNEQFF.

The rearrangement links TRBV29-1 to TRBJ2-7; 8 nucleotides agree with TRBD1. The V gene's germline CDR1 is SQVTM and CDR2 ANQGSEA. J was trimmed by 6 bases and V by 0 bases; bases with no gene match: 1. The CDR3 has 12 amino acids. In DNA, the CDR3 is TGCAGCGTTGAAGAAGACAGGGGCGAGCAGTACTTC. Translation: CSVEEDRGEQYF.

This clonotype was counted many times. This chain connects TRBV12-3 or TRBV12-4 to TRBJ2-5; D is possibly TRBD2 (6 bases). This CDR3 has 14 residues. Trimming took off 6 bases at V and 7 bases at J, with 18 bases between the two ends. CDR3 coding DNA: TGTGCCAGCAGGCTCGGACTACACCCAGGGACCCAGTACTTC. It translates to CASRLGLHPGTQYF.

V and J are TRBV20-1 and TRBJ2-5; tentatively, D is TRBD2 (6 bases). The ends were cut back, 4 bases at V and 5 bases at J, with 11 bases in the middle. This CDR3 is built from 12 residues. CDR1 and CDR2 (germline): DFQATT, SNEGSKA (reference sequence). CDR3 bases: TGCAGTGCTATACTAGCCCAGGAGACCCAGTACTTC. Translation: CSAILAQETQYF.

For this clonotype: This sequence may be a read error, since a much larger clone differs from it by one base. The chain links TRBV28 to TRBJ1-2, with 8 positions matching TRBD1. Germline V gene data show CDR1 as MDHEN and CDR2 as SYDVKM. The V segment lost 8 bases and the J segment 4 bases; nucleotides outside the gene matches: 9. The CDR3 runs to 14 residues. CDR3 DNA sequence: TGTGCCAGCGGGACCCCGACAGGGGTCTATGGCTACACCTTC. It codes for CASGTPTGVYGYTF.

This clonotype was seen at least ten times. The chain combines TRBV20-1 with TRBJ2-7, with 9 bases matching TRBD2. V shed 1 base and J 4 bases; nucleotides not matched to a gene: 5. Germline CDR1 and CDR2: DFQATT and SNEGSKA (reference sequence). There are 14 residues in the CDR3. The CDR3 reads CSARAGLAGYEQYF. The CDR3 coding sequence is TGCAGTGCTAGAGCGGGGCTAGCGGGGTACGAGCAGTACTTC.

The J gene is TRBJ2-1, the V gene TRBV14; D not certain. The V gene's germline CDR1 is SGHDN and CDR2 FVKESK. The CDR3 covers 11 residues. V was trimmed by 7 bases and J by 4 bases, leaving 5 bases between them. In DNA form, the CDR3 reads TGTGCCAGCAACCGATACAATGAGCAGTTCTTC. Its translation is CASNRYNEQFF.

There are many counts of this clonotype. The chain recombines TRBV27 with TRBJ1-1; 10 positions match TRBD1. The germline V gene encodes CDR1 MNHEY and CDR2 SMNVEV (reference sequence). V dropped 5 bases and J dropped 5; count of bases not matched to a gene: 8. The length of the CDR3 is 15 residues. The CDR3 DNA reads TGTGCCAGCAGTCCTACTCCGGGACAGGGGACTGAAGCTTTCTTT. Translation gives CASSPTPGQGTEAFF.

The sample holds many counts of this clonotype. This rearrangement joins TRBV2 to TRBJ2-1, with 13 bases fitting TRBD2. V shed 6 bases, J shed 10 bases, and the junction held 12 bases outside the gene matches. Germline CDR1 is SNHLY and CDR2 is FYNNEI. This CDR3 is built from 16 residues. CDR3 sequence (DNA): TGTGCCAGCAGGAATACCGGGACTAGCGGGGCGTCAGAGCAGTTCTTC. Protein sequence: CASRNTGTSGASEQFF.

In its sample, this clonotype was seen a few times. The genes are TRBV4-1 and TRBJ2-3; possible D gene TRBD2, 6 bases. V was trimmed by 0 bases and J by 6 bases, leaving 10 bases between them. Germline V lookup: CDR1 MGHRA, CDR2 YSYEKL. CDR3 length: 14 amino acids. This CDR3 is CASSQERGADTQYF. CDR3 DNA sequence: TGCGCCAGCAGCCAAGAGCGGGGCGCGGATACGCAGTATTTT.

In its sample, this clonotype was seen a few times. The V call is TRBV4-1, the J call TRBJ1-2; D uncertain. V was shortened by 1 base and J by 7 bases, with 7 bases between the two germline ends. Germline V CDR1 and CDR2: MGHRA, YSYEKL. This CDR3 contains 12 residues. The CDR3 loop is CASSQGAAGYTF. The CDR3 nucleotides read TGCGCCAGCAGCCAAGGGGCAGCTGGCTACACCTTC.

As concerns this clonotype: A junction end diverges from the germline sequence, so it may reflect a read error. The chain carries TRBV28 and TRBJ1-2; 7 bases map to TRBD1. The CDR3 runs 16 residues. Germline V lookup: CDR1 MDHEN, CDR2 SYDVKM. CDR3 residues: CASSPPGQTLGYGCTF. CDR3 bases: TGTGCCAGCTCACCACCGGGACAGACTTTAGGCTATGGCTGCACCTTC.

The chain is built from TRBV6-4 and TRBJ1-1; tentatively, D is TRBD1 (5 bases). V lost 5 bases and J 3 bases, leaving 16 bases between the germline ends. The CDR3 runs 15 residues. CDR1 is MRHNA, CDR2 SNTAGT, per germline. The CDR3 loop reads CASSYRGLGDTEAFF. CDR3 sequence (DNA): TGTGCCAGCAGTTACAGAGGACTGGGGGACACTGAAGCTTTCTTT.

The gene calls are TRBV20-1 and TRBJ2-6; tentative D call: TRBD1 (6 bases). The germline V gene has CDR1 DFQATT and CDR2 SNEGSKA (reference sequence). This CDR3 has 16 residues. The V gene lost 3 bases and the J gene lost 0 bases, with 12 bases spanning the gap. CDR3: CSARDSLTSGANVLTF. CDR3 nucleotide sequence: TGCAGTGCTAGGGACAGCCTTACCTCTGGGGCCAACGTCCTGACTTTC.

This clonotype was seen a few times. The V call is TRBV20-1, the J call TRBJ2-3; D is unresolved. Germline CDR1 is DFQATT and CDR2 is SNEGSKA (reference sequence). This CDR3 spans 12 amino acids. V lost 5 bases and J 6 bases, leaving 12 bases between the germline ends. The CDR3 reads CSAPLVVDTQYF. The DNA for the CDR3 is TGCAGTGCTCCCCTAGTTGTTGATACGCAGTATTTT.

This clonotype was recorded at least ten times. This chain joins TRBV3-1 and TRBJ2-7, with 9 bases lining up with TRBD1. CDR1 and CDR2 from the germline V gene are LGHDT and YNNKEL (reference sequence). J was trimmed by 4 bases and V by 5 bases; bases with no gene match: 9. This CDR3 contains 15 residues. CDR3 nucleotide sequence: TGTGCCAGCAGCGACCGGGACAGGGATGGGTACGAGCAGTACTTC. Its protein is CASSDRDRDGYEQYF.

This clonotype was counted only a few times. The chain uses TRBV5-1 and TRBJ1-4; D gene ambiguous. This CDR3 is built from 15 residues. V was shortened by 3 bases and J by 3 bases, with 12 bases between the two germline ends. CDR1 and CDR2 from the germline V gene are SGHRS and YFSETQ. The CDR3 sequence: CASSSEGISNEKLFF. The CDR3 nucleotides are TGCGCCAGCAGCTCCGAGGGTATCTCTAATGAAAAACTGTTTTTT.

The sample holds many counts of this clonotype. The chain carries TRBV7-8 and TRBJ1-1; tentative D call: TRBD1 (5 bases). V was trimmed by 0 bases and J by 3 bases, leaving 11 bases between them. CDR3 length equals 15 residues. From germline, CDR1 is SGHVS and CDR2 FQNEAQ. CDR3 nucleotides: TGTGCCAGCAGCTTAGCGGGGGGGGATTACACTGAAGCTTTCTTT. Protein: CASSLAGGDYTEAFF.